The clone carrying this T cell receptor (beta chain) rates as large (0.1 to 1%). Antigen unknown. TCRdb passed the multiplex PCR reads through MiXCR, listing each CDR3 protein once. The sample contains approximately 990 distinct CDR3 sequences, 4.5% to 7% of which appear only once. Regarding the study as a whole: Tumor-infiltrating Treg TCR alpha and beta sequences overlapped most with tumor naive CD4+ T cells, then blood naive.

Memory CD4+ T cells were sorted as CD4+CD45RO+CD25- cells. The sequencing input was memory CD4+ T cells sorted from blood. Indicated subset: memory CD4+ T cells, CD4+CD45RO+CD25-. The sequence was obtained from a female donor with breast cancer.

The CDR3 loop reads CASSQNPRYGYTF. DNA for the CDR3: TGTGCCAGCAGCCAAAACCCACGCTATGGCTACACCTTC. The chain carries TRBV12-3 or TRBV12-4 and TRBJ1-2; D ambiguous. Trimming cost V 6 bases and J 4 bases, with 12 bases left between them. The CDR3 is 13 residues long.